This T cell receptor (beta chain) emerged from a study of regulatory T cells in long-lasting Graves disease. Overall study: The term persistent Graves' disease signified upward of 5 years on antithyroid drugs with positive TSH receptor antibodies. Overall study results and limits: TCR diversity was lower in persistent Graves' patients than in newly diagnosed ones.

For TCR beta, libraries came from iRepertoire HTBI primers and Arm-PCR of CDR3 regions. TCRdb independently ran MiXCR on the multiplex PCR reads; one entry per CDR3 protein. In the table there are 300,000 to 400,000 distinct CDR3 sequences, around a fifth of which are singletons. The V end was cut by 1 base, the J end by 6 bases, with 19 bases between. Looked up from germline, CDR1 is SNHLY and CDR2 is FYNNEI. The CDR3 length is 16 residues. As for time point: persistent/refractory GD, antithyroid drugs over 5 years with positive TRAb. Preparation of the TCR library used RNA extracted from PBMCs. This clonotype was detected ten times or more. The antigen is unknown.

The material was peripheral blood mononuclear cells (PBMCs), obtained when the disease was refractory, from a patient treated with antithyroid drugs. V usage is TRBV2 and J usage is TRBJ2-7, with a weak D call TRBD1 (5 bases). The sequence was collected from a female donor with Graves disease. In DNA, the CDR3 is TGTGCCAGCAGTGAAGAAGCGTGGCAGGGATCGGGCGAGCAGTACTTC. This sequence encodes CASSEEAWQGSGEQYF.